The 18 T cell receptor beta chains below were found in one sample sequenced in a study of blood T cell repertoires in COVID-19 (dated by TCRdb to 2018 to 2020). Preparation of the library involved the immunoSEQ multiplex PCR assay. The source is immuneACCESS, and TCRdb retained only in-frame sequences with V and J called. Part of the clones is not carried over; for the studies checked, unresolved V genes explain less than half of this, and the remainder is unexplained. The sample includes some 260,000 clones, with roughly 90% observed a single time. Just under 9% of the sample lies in the top ten. The sequenced sample was PBMCs or T cells enriched from blood (not recorded which). These TCRs come from a man aged 40-49 years who had recovered from COVID-19.

The chain combines TRBV6-5 with TRBJ2-7; D is possibly TRBD1 (5 bases). V gave up 2 bases and J gave up 5 bases, with 19 bases separating them. Germline V gives CDR1 MNHEY, CDR2 SVGAGI. The CDR3 totals 16 residues. CDR3 sequence: CASSYTRAQGYHEQYF. The DNA for the CDR3 is TGTGCCAGCAGTTACACCCGGGCCCAGGGTTACCACGAGCAGTACTTC.

The CDR3 loop reads CASSPRNEAFF. CDR3 DNA sequence: TGTGCCAGCTCACCGAGGAATGAAGCTTTCTTT. V usage is TRBV18 and J usage is TRBJ1-1; D gene ambiguous. V was clipped by 3 bases and J by 7 bases, with 6 bases between them. The germline V gene has CDR1 KGHSH and CDR2 LQKENI. The CDR3 runs to 11 residues.

The gene calls are TRBV6-2 or TRBV6-3 and TRBJ2-3; 8 bases are shared with TRBD2. The germline V gene encodes CDR1 MNHEY and CDR2 SVGEGT. The V and J ends lost 7 bases and 1 base, in that order; junction bases with no gene match: 19. This CDR3 has 19 amino acids. The CDR3 DNA reads TGTGCCAGCAACCCGGCGGGACTAGGGGGGACCGACGGCACAGATACGCAGTATTTT. Protein product: CASNPAGLGGTDGTDTQYF.

V is TRBV7-3 and J is TRBJ2-7, with TRBD2 matching 11 bases. J was trimmed by 7 bases and V by 5 bases; bases with no gene match: 7. Germline assignment: CDR1 SGHTA and CDR2 FQGTGA. The CDR3 has 14 residues. The CDR3 protein is CASSPLAGVGEQYF. The CDR3 bases are TGTGCCAGCAGCCCACTAGCGGGAGTTGGTGAGCAGTACTTC.

This clone was seen a single time. The chain couples TRBV6-5 to TRBJ2-1; 11 positions agree with TRBD2. V lost 7 bases to trimming and J lost 4 bases; unmatched junction nucleotides: 3. The CDR3 spans 14 residues. Per the germline V gene, CDR1 is MNHEY and CDR2 is SVGAGI. CDR3: CASNLAGGYNEQFF. The DNA for the CDR3 is TGTGCCAGCAACTTAGCGGGAGGGTACAATGAGCAGTTCTTC.

V usage is TRBV25-1 and J usage is TRBJ1-2; D is possibly TRBD1 (6 bases). CDR1 and CDR2 from the germline V gene are MGHDK and SYGVNS. V lost 6 bases and J 3 bases, leaving 20 bases between the germline ends. CDR3 size: 16 residues. This chain's CDR3 is CASSLRTDTTYYGYTF. The CDR3 DNA reads as TGTGCCAGCAGCCTCCGGACAGACACGACTTACTATGGCTACACCTTC.

The sample holds one count of this clone. DNA for the CDR3: TGTGCCAGCAGCCCGACTAGCGGCTACGAGCAGTACTTC. Protein product: CASSPTSGYEQYF. The V and J genes are TRBV11-3 and TRBJ2-7; 9 positions match TRBD2. Germline loops: CDR1 SGHNT, CDR2 YENEEA. This CDR3 contains 13 residues. Unmatched junction bases numbered 2, after V lost 5 bases and J lost 3 bases.

The genes are TRBV25-1 and TRBJ1-6; 9 positions agree with TRBD1. The CDR3 has 18 residues. The germline V gene has CDR1 MGHDK and CDR2 SYGVNS. Losses at the gene ends were 3 bases for V and 8 bases for J; bases not matched to a gene: 14. CDR3 amino acids: CASSDLGNRGHRYSPLHF. DNA of the CDR3: TGTGCCAGCAGTGATCTCGGAAACAGGGGGCATCGGTATTCACCCCTCCACTTT.

The rearrangement uses TRBV19 and TRBJ1-4; 10 bases are shared with TRBD1. CDR3 length: 15 amino acids. With V trimmed by 5 bases and J by 5 bases, 5 bases remained unmatched. Germline V gene data show CDR1 as LNHDA and CDR2 as SQIVND (reference sequence). The CDR3 loop reads CASSLWTGGNEKLFF. As DNA, the CDR3 is TGTGCCAGTAGTCTATGGACAGGGGGGAATGAAAAACTGTTTTTT.

In its sample, this clone was seen once. V gene TRBV24-1 combines with J gene TRBJ2-7; D is perhaps TRBD2 (5 bases). CDR1 and CDR2 (germline): KGHDR, SFDVKD. CDR3 length: 13 amino acids. Trimming took off 4 bases at V and 6 bases at J, with 12 bases between the two ends. Written as DNA, the CDR3 is TGTGCCACCAGTGACCGTCTCGGGGTCGAGCAGTACTTC. Protein product: CATSDRLGVEQYF.

The chain combines TRBV9 with TRBJ2-2; 9 nucleotides line up with TRBD1. This CDR3 region has 18 residues. Germline V lookup: CDR1 SGDLS, CDR2 YYNGEE. V lost 2 bases, J lost 8 bases, and 16 bases stayed unmatched. The CDR3 loop reads CASSVTTPDRGIQGELFF. CDR3 nucleotide sequence: TGTGCCAGCAGCGTCACCACCCCCGACAGGGGGATTCAGGGGGAGCTGTTTTTT.

The chain recombines TRBV6-5 with TRBJ1-1; 8 nucleotides line up with TRBD1. This CDR3 is built from 13 residues. Losses at the gene ends were 7 bases for V and 1 base for J; bases not matched to a gene: 2. The V gene's germline CDR1 is MNHEY and CDR2 SVGAGI. The CDR3 sequence: CASMGQENTEAFF. CDR3 nucleotide sequence: TGTGCCAGCATGGGACAGGAGAACACTGAAGCTTTCTTT.

The chain has TRBV7-3 and TRBJ2-1, with D possibly matching TRBD1 (7 bases). The ends were cut back, 5 bases at V and 0 bases at J, with 11 bases in the middle. The CDR3 consists of 15 residues. Germline lookup yields CDR1 SGHTA and CDR2 FQGTGA. Written as DNA, the CDR3 is TGTGCCAGCAGCCCTCAGGGGGGCTCCTACAATGAGCAGTTCTTC. Translating gives CASSPQGGSYNEQFF.

The rearrangement links TRBV5-1 to TRBJ2-7; TRBD2 might be the D (5 bases). V shed 5 bases and J shed 6 bases, with 9 bases lying between them. The CDR3 sequence is 11 residues long. CDR1 SGHRS and CDR2 YFSETQ come from the germline V gene. In DNA, the CDR3 is TGCGCCAGCAGTAGGCGGGTCGAGCAGTACTTC. It codes for CASSRRVEQYF.

The chain employs TRBV28 and TRBJ2-7; 8 bases map to TRBD1. Germline V CDR1 and CDR2: MDHEN, SYDVKM. J gave up 1 base and V 4 bases, and 9 bases lay outside the gene matches. The CDR3 loop spans 16 amino acids. The CDR3 loop reads CASSSKPGQGSYEQYF. The CDR3 DNA reads as TGTGCCAGCAGTTCTAAACCCGGACAGGGATCCTACGAGCAGTACTTC.

The chain employs TRBV19 and TRBJ1-5; a weak D match, TRBD1 (5 bases). V lost 6 bases and J 1 base, leaving 10 bases between the germline ends. Looked up from germline, CDR1 is LNHDA and CDR2 is SQIVND (reference sequence). The length of the CDR3 is 14 residues. CDR3 region: CASRLDRSNQPQHF. CDR3 bases: TGTGCCAGTAGACTCGACAGAAGCAATCAGCCCCAGCATTTT.

The V gene is TRBV6-5, the J gene TRBJ1-1; 7 nucleotides align to TRBD1. The CDR3 runs 14 residues. CDR1 MNHEY and CDR2 SVGAGI come from the germline V gene. V shed 5 bases, J shed 5 bases, and the junction held 8 bases outside the gene matches. The CDR3 nucleotides are TGTGCCAGCAGTAGAAGACAGGGAAAAACTGAAGCTTTCTTT. Protein: CASSRRQGKTEAFF.

The chain joins TRBV7-3 to TRBJ1-1, with 8 nucleotides matching TRBD1. V lost 2 bases and J lost 5; bases outside the gene matches: 4. The CDR3 runs to 14 residues. CDR1 is SGHTA and CDR2 is FQGTGA in the germline V gene. The CDR3 sequence: CASSLQGAGTEAFF. The CDR3 DNA is TGTGCCAGCAGCTTACAGGGGGCTGGGACTGAAGCTTTCTTT.